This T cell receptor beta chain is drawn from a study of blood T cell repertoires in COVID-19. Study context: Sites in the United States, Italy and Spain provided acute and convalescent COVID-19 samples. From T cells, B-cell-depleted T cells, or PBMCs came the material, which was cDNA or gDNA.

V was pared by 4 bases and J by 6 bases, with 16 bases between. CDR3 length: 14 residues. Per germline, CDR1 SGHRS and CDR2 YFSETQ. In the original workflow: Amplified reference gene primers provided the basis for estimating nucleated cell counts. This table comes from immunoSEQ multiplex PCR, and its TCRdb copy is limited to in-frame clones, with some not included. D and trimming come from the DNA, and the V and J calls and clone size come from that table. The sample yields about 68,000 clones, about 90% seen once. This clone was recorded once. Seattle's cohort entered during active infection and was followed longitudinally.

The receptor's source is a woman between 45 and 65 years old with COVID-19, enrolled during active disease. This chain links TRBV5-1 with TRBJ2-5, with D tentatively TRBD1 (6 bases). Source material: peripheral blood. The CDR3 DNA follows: TGCGCCAGCAGCCCGTCAGGGGTTCAAAAGACCCAGTACTTC. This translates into CASSPSGVQKTQYF.